The 14 T cell receptor beta chains in this list originate from one sample, sequenced in a study of blood T cell repertoires in COVID-19 (TCRdb year 2020). Library generation was performed with the immunoSEQ multiplex PCR assay. TCRdb holds this immuneACCESS table with in-frame rearrangements only. Some clones are missing; in checked studies, unresolved V genes explain under half, and the rest has no known cause. This sample comprises 350,000 to 450,000 clones, 85% to 90% of them detected only once. Around 1.1% of the sample lies in the top ten. Sequenced: PBMCs or T cells enriched from blood (not recorded which). Source of these receptors: a man under 40 who had recovered from COVID-19.

The rearrangement uses TRBV7-3 and TRBJ1-2; TRBD1 aligns across 10 bases. After removal of 10 bases from V and 8 bases from J, the junction contained 7 bases not matched to a gene. Germline V gene sequence: CDR1 SGHTA, CDR2 FQGTGA. The CDR3 sequence is 12 residues long. The CDR3 sequence: CAIRGDRGGYTF. The CDR3 bases are TGTGCCATTAGGGGGGACAGGGGAGGCTACACCTTC.

The rearrangement uses TRBV30 and TRBJ2-5; the D gene is possibly TRBD2 (5 bases). The germline CDR1 and CDR2 sequences are GTSNPN and SVGIG (reference sequence). The length of the CDR3 is 14 residues. The V and J ends lost 0 bases and 2 bases respectively, with 10 bases between them. Written as DNA, the CDR3 is TGTGCCTGGAGTGTACAGAGCGGACAAGAGACCCAGTACTTC. Amino acids: CAWSVQSGQETQYF. Drawing the rest from reference TRBV30 and TRBJ2-5, the complete variable domain is SQTIHQWPATLVQPVGSPLSLECTVEGTSNPNLYWYRQAAGRGLQLLFYSVGIGQISSEVPQNLSASRPQDRQFILSSKKLLLSDSGFYLCAWSVQSGQETQYFGPGTRLLVL.

This chain links TRBV14 with TRBJ2-7; D possibly corresponds to TRBD1 (6 bases). This CDR3 is 13 amino acids long. Germline assignment: CDR1 SGHDN and CDR2 FVKESK. Trimming took 6 bases from V and 1 from J, leaving 10 bases between them. The CDR3: CASRQQGSYEQYF. Here the CDR3 DNA reads TGTGCCAGCAGACAACAGGGTTCCTACGAGCAGTACTTC.

The chain is built from TRBV12-3 or TRBV12-4 and TRBJ1-1; 7 bases line up with TRBD1. This CDR3 region has 12 residues. V shed 6 bases and J 10 bases; nucleotides not matched to a gene: 8. CDR3 amino acids: CASSRKGASAFF. The CDR3 nucleotides read TGTGCCAGCAGCCGCAAGGGGGCGTCAGCTTTCTTT.

V is TRBV5-6 and J is TRBJ1-2, with D perhaps matching TRBD1 (6 bases). The germline CDR1 and CDR2 sequences are SGHDT and YYEEEE. Trimming took off 0 bases at V and 3 bases at J, with 12 bases between the two ends. The CDR3 covers 15 residues. The CDR3 sequence: CASSLDREGDYGYTF. CDR3 DNA: TGTGCCAGCAGCTTGGACAGGGAAGGGGACTATGGCTACACCTTC.

This clone appeared a single time. The genes are TRBV11-2 and TRBJ2-1, with 7 bases aligning to TRBD2. The CDR3 contains 19 residues. Germline V gene data show CDR1 as SGHAT and CDR2 as FQNNGV. V gave up 4 bases and J gave up 0 bases; unmatched junction bases: 15. The CDR3, as DNA: TGTGCCAGCAGCTCTCCCACCGGTCGGGAGGCGAGCTCCTACAATGAGCAGTTCTTC. It codes for CASSSPTGREASSYNEQFF.

The genes are TRBV4-1 and TRBJ1-2; D call uncertain. The CDR3 is made up of 14 amino acids. Looked up from germline, CDR1 is MGHRA and CDR2 is YSYEKL. The ends were cut back, 0 bases at V and 9 bases at J, with 14 bases in the middle. The CDR3 spells CASSQEVNLPSYTF. The CDR3, as DNA: TGCGCCAGCAGCCAAGAGGTTAACTTGCCAAGCTACACCTTC.

The chain is built from TRBV30 and TRBJ2-7; a weak D match, TRBD2 (5 bases). CDR1 and CDR2 (germline): GTSNPN, SVGIG (reference sequence). This CDR3 is 14 amino acids long. V lost 0 bases, J lost 0 bases, and 9 bases lay in between. For the CDR3, the DNA is TGTGCCTGGAGTGTCGCCGGACTCTCCTACGAGCAGTACTTC. Encoded protein: CAWSVAGLSYEQYF.

The chain combines TRBV6-4 with TRBJ2-5, with 8 bases lining up with TRBD2. The J segment lost 2 bases and the V segment lost 0 bases, leaving 8 bases of the junction unmatched. The CDR3 has 17 residues. From germline, CDR1 is MRHNA and CDR2 SNTAGT. The CDR3 DNA reads as TGTGCCAGCAGTGACTCGATAGGGACTAGGGAGCAAGAGACCCAGTACTTC. Its protein is CASSDSIGTREQETQYF.

The CDR3 region has the DNA TGCGCCAGCAGCTTGGCCCCTCGGGAGGGACGGAGCAATCAGCCCCAGCATTTT. Amino acid sequence: CASSLAPREGRSNQPQHF. The V and J genes are TRBV5-1 and TRBJ1-5, with a possible D match to TRBD1 (5 bases). Germline V CDR1 and CDR2: SGHRS, YFSETQ. There are 18 residues in the CDR3. V lost 0 bases, J lost 1 base, and 17 bases lay in between.

This sequence joins TRBV7-8 and TRBJ1-2; D call uncertain. The CDR3 has 13 amino acids. The V gene's germline CDR1 is SGHVS and CDR2 FQNEAQ. V was cut by 1 base and J by 4 bases, with 7 bases left in between. The CDR3 loop is CASSLDYSYGYTF. The DNA of the CDR3 is TGTGCCAGCAGCTTAGATTATAGCTATGGCTACACCTTC.

The V gene is TRBV6-6, the J gene TRBJ1-5; no reliable D call. The CDR3 loop spans 11 amino acids. Germline V gives CDR1 MNHNY, CDR2 SVGAGI (reference sequence). Deletions cut 9 bases from V and 8 bases from J, with 11 bases between. In nucleotides, the CDR3 is TGTGCCAGTGCCGATGGAGAGCCCCAGCATTTT. It encodes CASADGEPQHF.

CDR3 in DNA: TGTGCCAGTACTGGGCAGTCCAATCAGCCCCAGCATTTT. It specifies CASTGQSNQPQHF. The gene calls are TRBV19 and TRBJ1-5, with no clear D. The V end was cut by 7 bases, the J end by 3 bases, with 10 bases between. The V gene's germline CDR1 is LNHDA and CDR2 SQIVND (reference sequence). The CDR3 has 13 residues.

V and J are TRBV5-1 and TRBJ1-1, with 8 nucleotides matching TRBD1. The germline V gene has CDR1 SGHRS and CDR2 YFSETQ. V shed 8 bases, J shed 1 base, and the junction held 4 bases outside the gene matches. This CDR3 region has 13 residues. CDR3 DNA: TGCGCCAGTATTGGACAGGGGAACACTGAAGCTTTCTTT. This gives the protein CASIGQGNTEAFF. The full variable domain, its missing parts supplied by reference TRBV5-1 and TRBJ1-1, is KAGVTQTPRYLIKTRGQQVTLSCSPISGHRSVSWYQQTPGQGLQFLFEYFSETQRNKGNFPGRFSGRQFSNSRSEMNVSTLELGDSALYLCASIGQGNTEAFFGQGTRLTVV.